Listed below are T cell receptor beta chains from one sample, sequenced in a study of response to subunit inactivated influenza vaccine. TCRdb reanalysed the RT-PCR reads using MiXCR and keeps one entry per CDR3 protein. The table lists hundreds of thousands of distinct CDR3 sequences, 6% to 9% of them singletons, with 10% to 15% in the top ten. Sequencing was performed on PBMCs from blood, taken about 23 months after vaccination. The receptors originated from a man between 50 and 69 years old who received an inactivated influenza vaccine. Each CDR3 is given with its conserved first and last residue. D genes are given only for firm matches. Rows may omit the clone size; those that give it use once, few, many or a size class.

>TRBJ2-1|-|TRBD2|TRBV20-1
CSARRLAVSYNEQFF
TGCAGTGCTAGACGTCTAGCGGTCTCCTACAATGAGCAGTTCTTC
>TRBJ2-3|many|TRBD2|TRBV5-1
CASSLALGLADTQYF
TGCGCCAGCAGCTTGGCCTTAGGACTAGCAGATACGCAGTATTTT
>TRBJ2-7|-|-|TRBV14
CASSPLNYEQYF
TGTGCCAGCAGCCCCCTCAACTACGAGCAGTACTTC
>TRBJ1-3|many|-|TRBV9
CASSVASGNTIYF
TGTGCCAGCTCAGTGGCCTCTGGAAACACCATATATTTT
>TRBJ2-5|many|-|TRBV12-5
CASGPDRGETQYF
TGTGCTAGTGGGCCCGATAGGGGAGAGACCCAGTACTTC
>TRBJ2-5|many|TRBD2|TRBV3-1
CASSQLGFLAAIQETQYF
TGTGCCAGCAGCCAACTGGGGTTCCTAGCGGCTATACAAGAGACCCAGTACTTC
>TRBJ1-1|few|-|TRBV5-5
CASSLDLGNTEAFF
TGTGCCAGCAGCTTGGACTTGGGGAACACTGAAGCTTTCTTT
>TRBJ2-5|many|TRBD1|TRBV29-1
CSVDYRGETQYF
TGCAGCGTTGACTACAGGGGGGAGACCCAGTACTTC
>TRBJ2-1|few|-|TRBV5-1
CASSSSSPSDEQFF
TGCGCCAGCAGCTCTTCATCTCCATCCGATGAGCAGTTCTTC
>TRBJ2-1|many|TRBD2|TRBV2
CASSAGTSFNEQFF
TGTGCCAGCAGTGCCGGGACTAGCTTCAATGAGCAGTTCTTC
>TRBJ1-2|-|-|TRBV10-3
CAISENRESGYTF
TGTGCCATCAGTGAGAACAGGGAGAGTGGCTACACCTTC
>TRBJ2-5|many|-|TRBV7-9
CASSPGSETQYF
TGTGCCAGCAGCCCGGGGTCGGAGACCCAGTACTTC
>TRBJ2-3|-|-|TRBV5-1
CASSPTKVGDTQYF
TGCGCCAGCAGCCCCACGAAGGTAGGAGATACGCAGTATTTT
>TRBJ2-7|many|-|TRBV12-3/TRBV12-4
CASSWGDKYEQYF
TGTGCCAGCAGTTGGGGGGACAAATACGAGCAGTACTTC
>TRBJ2-7|-|-|TRBV4-3
CASSQQRTFLDEQYF
TGCGCCAGCAGCCAACAGCGGACATTCCTCGACGAGCAGTACTTC
>TRBJ2-7|many|-|TRBV5-6
CASSPPMGGTYEQYF
TGTGCCAGCAGCCCACCCATGGGGGGAACCTACGAGCAGTACTTC
>TRBJ2-4|-|TRBD1|TRBV11-2
CASSLSTGLAKNIQYF
TGTGCCAGCAGCTTATCGACAGGGCTAGCCAAAAACATTCAGTACTTC